This T cell receptor beta chain was sequenced during a study of cytomegalovirus exposure and HLA in healthy donors. Trimming removed 9 bases from V and 2 bases from J, with 13 bases in between. Germline V lookup: CDR1 SGHTS, CDR2 YDEGEE. The CDR3 sequence is 13 residues long. Researchers ran the PCR with 60 Vbeta and 13 Jbeta primers. Only in-frame clones appear in the TCRdb table, and some are missing; sequencing was by immunoSEQ multiplex PCR. The table lists approximately 200,000 clones, under 90% of them singletons, with 1% to 1.5% in the top ten. Sequenced sample: PBMCs. The receptor's source is a human donor in good health. This sequence joins TRBV5-8 and TRBJ2-3; D gene unclear. The CDR3 DNA follows: TGTGCCACCAAGACATACCTCACAGATACGCAGTATTTT. Its translation: CATKTYLTDTQYF.